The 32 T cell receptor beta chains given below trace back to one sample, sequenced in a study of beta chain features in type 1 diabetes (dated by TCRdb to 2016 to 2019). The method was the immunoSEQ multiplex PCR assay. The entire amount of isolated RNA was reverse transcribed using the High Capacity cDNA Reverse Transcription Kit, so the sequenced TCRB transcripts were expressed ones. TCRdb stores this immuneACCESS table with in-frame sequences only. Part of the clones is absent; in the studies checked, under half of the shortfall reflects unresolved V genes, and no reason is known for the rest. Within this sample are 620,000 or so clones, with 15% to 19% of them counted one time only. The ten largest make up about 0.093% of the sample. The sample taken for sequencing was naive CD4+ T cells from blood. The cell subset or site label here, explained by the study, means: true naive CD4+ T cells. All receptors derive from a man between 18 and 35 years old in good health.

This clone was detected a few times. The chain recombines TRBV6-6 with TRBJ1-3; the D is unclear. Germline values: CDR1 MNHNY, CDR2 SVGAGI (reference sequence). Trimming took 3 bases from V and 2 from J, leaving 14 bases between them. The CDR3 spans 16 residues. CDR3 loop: CASSYFLLQAGNTIYF. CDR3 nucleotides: TGTGCCAGCAGTTATTTTTTGCTGCAGGCTGGAAACACCATATATTTT.

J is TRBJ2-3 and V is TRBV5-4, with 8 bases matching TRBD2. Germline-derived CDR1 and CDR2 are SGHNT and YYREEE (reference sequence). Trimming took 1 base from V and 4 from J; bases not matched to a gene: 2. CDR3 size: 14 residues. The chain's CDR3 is CASSLREGPDTQYF. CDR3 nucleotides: TGTGCCAGCAGCTTGCGGGAGGGCCCAGATACGCAGTATTTT.

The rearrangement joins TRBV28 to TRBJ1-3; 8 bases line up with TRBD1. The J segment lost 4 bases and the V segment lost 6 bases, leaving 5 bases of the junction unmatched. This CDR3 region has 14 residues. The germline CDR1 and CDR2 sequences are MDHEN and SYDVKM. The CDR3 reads CASRSGGSGNTIYF. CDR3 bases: TGTGCCAGCAGGTCAGGGGGCTCAGGAAACACCATATATTTT.

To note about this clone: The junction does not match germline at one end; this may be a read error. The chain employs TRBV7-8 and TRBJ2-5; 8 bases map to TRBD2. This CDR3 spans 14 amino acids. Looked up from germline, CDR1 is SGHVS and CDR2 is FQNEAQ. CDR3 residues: CASSLAGPQETQYF. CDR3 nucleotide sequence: TGTGCCAGCAGCCTAGCGGGCCCCCAAGAGACCCAGTACTTC.

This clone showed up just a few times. In nucleotides, the CDR3 is TGTGCCAGCAGATCGGACAGGGCTGCCTACAATGAGCAGTTCTTC. Encoded protein: CASRSDRAAYNEQFF. J is TRBJ2-1 and V is TRBV5-6; TRBD1 agrees at 8 bases. Per germline, CDR1 SGHDT and CDR2 YYEEEE. The CDR3 has 15 residues. V gave up 5 bases and J gave up 2 bases; unmatched junction bases: 6.

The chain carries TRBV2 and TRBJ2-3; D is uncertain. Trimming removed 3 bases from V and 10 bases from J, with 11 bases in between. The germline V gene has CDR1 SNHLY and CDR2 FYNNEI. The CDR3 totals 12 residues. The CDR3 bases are TGTGCCAGCAGTGATGGTGAAGCCCCGCAGTATTTT. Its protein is CASSDGEAPQYF.

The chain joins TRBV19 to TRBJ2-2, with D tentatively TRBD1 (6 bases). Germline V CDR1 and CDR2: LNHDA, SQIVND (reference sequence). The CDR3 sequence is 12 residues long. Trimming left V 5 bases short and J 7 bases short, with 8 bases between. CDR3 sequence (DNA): TGTGCCAGTAGTCCACAGGGCGGGGAGCTGTTTTTT. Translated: CASSPQGGELFF.

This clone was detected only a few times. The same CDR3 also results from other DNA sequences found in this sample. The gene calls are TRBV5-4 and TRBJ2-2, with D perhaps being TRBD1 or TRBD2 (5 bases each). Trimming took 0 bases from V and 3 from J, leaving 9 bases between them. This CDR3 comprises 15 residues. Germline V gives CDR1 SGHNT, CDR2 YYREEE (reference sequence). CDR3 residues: CASSLVQGDTGELFF. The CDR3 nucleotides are TGTGCCAGCAGCTTGGTCCAGGGAGACACCGGGGAGCTGTTTTTT.

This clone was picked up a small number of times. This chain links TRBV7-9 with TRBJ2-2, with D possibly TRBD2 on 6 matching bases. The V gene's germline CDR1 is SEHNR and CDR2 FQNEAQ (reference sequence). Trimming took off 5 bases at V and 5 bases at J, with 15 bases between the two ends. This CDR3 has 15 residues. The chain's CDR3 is CASSKRREVTGELFF. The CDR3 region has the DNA TGTGCCAGCAGCAAGAGAAGGGAGGTGACCGGGGAGCTGTTTTTT.

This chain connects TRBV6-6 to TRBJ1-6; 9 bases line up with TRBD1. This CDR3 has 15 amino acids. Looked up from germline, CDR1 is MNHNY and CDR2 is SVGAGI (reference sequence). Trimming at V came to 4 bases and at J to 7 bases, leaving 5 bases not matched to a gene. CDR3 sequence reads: CASSSGTGKNSPLHF. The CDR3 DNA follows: TGTGCCAGCAGTTCCGGGACAGGGAAAAATTCACCCCTCCACTTT.

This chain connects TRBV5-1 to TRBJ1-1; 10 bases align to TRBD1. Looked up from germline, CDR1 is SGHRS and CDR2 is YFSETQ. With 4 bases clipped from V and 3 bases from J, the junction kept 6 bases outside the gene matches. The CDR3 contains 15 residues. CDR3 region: CASSDGDRGYTEAFF. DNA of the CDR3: TGCGCCAGCAGCGATGGGGACAGGGGCTACACTGAAGCTTTCTTT.

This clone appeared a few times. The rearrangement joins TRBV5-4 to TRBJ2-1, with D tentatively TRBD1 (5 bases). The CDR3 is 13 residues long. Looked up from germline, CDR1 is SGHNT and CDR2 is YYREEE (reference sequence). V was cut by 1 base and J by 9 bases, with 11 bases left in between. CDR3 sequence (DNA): TGTGCCAGCAGCTTGTTTGGGGCCGGTGAGCAGTTCTTC. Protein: CASSLFGAGEQFF.

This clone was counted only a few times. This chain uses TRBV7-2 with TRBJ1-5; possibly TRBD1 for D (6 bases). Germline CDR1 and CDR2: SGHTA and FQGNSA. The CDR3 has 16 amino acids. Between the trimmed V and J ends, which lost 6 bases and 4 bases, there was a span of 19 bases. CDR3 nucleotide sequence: TGTGCCAGCAGACTCACAGGGAAGGGGGGAAATCAGCCCCAGCATTTT. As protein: CASRLTGKGGNQPQHF.

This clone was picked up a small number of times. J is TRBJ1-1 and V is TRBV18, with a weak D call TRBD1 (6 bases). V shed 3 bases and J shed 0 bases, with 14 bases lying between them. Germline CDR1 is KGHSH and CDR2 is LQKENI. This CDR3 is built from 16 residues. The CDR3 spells CASSPLTGMMNTEAFF. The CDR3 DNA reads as TGTGCCAGCTCACCCCTTACAGGGATGATGAACACTGAAGCTTTCTTT.

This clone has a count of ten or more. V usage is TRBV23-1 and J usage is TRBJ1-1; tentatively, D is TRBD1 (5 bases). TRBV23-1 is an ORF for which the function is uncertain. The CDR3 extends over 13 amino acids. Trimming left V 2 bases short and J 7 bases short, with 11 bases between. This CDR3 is CASSQQTTGEAFF. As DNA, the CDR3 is TGCGCCAGCAGTCAACAGACAACAGGTGAAGCTTTCTTT.

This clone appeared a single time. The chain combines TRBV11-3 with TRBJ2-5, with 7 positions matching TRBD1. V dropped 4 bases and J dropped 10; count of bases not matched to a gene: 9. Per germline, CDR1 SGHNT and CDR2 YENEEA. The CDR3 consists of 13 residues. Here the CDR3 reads CASSSTGAMHQYF. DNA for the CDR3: TGTGCCAGCAGCTCCACAGGGGCGATGCACCAGTACTTC.

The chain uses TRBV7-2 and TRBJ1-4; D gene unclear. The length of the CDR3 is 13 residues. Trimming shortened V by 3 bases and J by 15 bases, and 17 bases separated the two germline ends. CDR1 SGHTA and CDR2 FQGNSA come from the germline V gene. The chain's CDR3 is CASSLDPVKMLFF. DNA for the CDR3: TGTGCCAGCAGCTTGGACCCGGTAAAAATGTTGTTTTTT. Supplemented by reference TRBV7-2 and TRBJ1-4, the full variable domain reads GAGVSQSPSNKVTEKGKDVELRCDPISGHTALYWYRQSLGQGLEFLIYFQGNSAPDKSGLPSDRFSAERTGGSVSTLTIQRTQQEDSAVYLCASSLDPVKMLFFGSGTQLSVL.

This CDR3 reads CASSANLISGANVLTF. CDR3 nucleotides: TGTGCCAGCAGTGCGAACTTGATCTCTGGGGCCAACGTCCTGACTTTC. The gene calls are TRBV6-1 and TRBJ2-6; D ambiguous. The V gene lost 4 bases and the J gene lost 0 bases, with 10 bases spanning the gap. This CDR3 comprises 16 residues. CDR1 is MNHNS, CDR2 SASEGT, per germline.

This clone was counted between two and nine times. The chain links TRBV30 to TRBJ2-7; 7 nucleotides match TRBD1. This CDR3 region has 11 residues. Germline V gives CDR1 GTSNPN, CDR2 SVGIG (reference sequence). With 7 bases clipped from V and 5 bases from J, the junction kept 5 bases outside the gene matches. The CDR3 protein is CASSTGNEQYF. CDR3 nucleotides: TGTGCCTCCTCGACAGGGAACGAGCAGTACTTC.

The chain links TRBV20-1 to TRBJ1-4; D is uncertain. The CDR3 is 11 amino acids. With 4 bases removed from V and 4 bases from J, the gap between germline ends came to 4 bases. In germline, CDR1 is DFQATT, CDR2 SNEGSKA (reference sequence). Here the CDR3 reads CSAKDNEKLFF. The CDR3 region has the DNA TGCAGTGCTAAGGATAATGAAAAACTGTTTTTT.

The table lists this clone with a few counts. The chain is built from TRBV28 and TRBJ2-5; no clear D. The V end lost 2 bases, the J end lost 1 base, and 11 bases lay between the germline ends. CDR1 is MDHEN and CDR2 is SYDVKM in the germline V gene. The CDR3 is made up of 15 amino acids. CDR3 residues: CASSLPKGSQETQYF. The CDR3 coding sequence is TGTGCCAGCAGTTTACCGAAAGGGTCCCAAGAGACCCAGTACTTC. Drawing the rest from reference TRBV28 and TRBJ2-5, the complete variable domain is DVKVTQSSRYLVKRTGEKVFLECVQDMDHENMFWYRQDPGLGLRLIYFSYDVKMKEKGDIPEGYSVSREKKERFSLILESASTNQTSMYLCASSLPKGSQETQYFGPGTRLLVL.

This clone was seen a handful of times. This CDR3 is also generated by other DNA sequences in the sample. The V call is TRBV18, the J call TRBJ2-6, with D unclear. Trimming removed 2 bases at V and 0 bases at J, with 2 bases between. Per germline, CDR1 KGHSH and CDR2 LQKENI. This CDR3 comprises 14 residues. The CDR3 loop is CASSPSSGANVLTF. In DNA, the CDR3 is TGTGCCAGCTCACCATCCTCTGGGGCCAACGTCCTGACTTTC.

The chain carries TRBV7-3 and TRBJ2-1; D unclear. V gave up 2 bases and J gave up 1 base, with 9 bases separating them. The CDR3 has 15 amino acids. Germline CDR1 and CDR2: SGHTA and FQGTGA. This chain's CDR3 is CASSLESRSYNEQFF. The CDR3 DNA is TGTGCCAGCAGCTTAGAGAGCAGGTCCTACAATGAGCAGTTCTTC.

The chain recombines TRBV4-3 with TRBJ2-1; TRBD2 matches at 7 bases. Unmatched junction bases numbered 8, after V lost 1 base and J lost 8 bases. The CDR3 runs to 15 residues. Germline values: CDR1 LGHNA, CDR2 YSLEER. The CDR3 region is CASSQVPAGTDEQFF. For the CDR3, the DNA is TGCGCCAGCAGCCAAGTCCCAGCGGGAACGGATGAGCAGTTCTTC.

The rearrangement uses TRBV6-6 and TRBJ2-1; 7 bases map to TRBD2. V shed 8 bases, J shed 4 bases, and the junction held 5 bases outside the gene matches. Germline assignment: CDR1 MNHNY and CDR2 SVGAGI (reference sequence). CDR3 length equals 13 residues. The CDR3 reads CASGGRVYNEQFF. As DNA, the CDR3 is TGTGCCAGCGGGGGGAGGGTGTACAATGAGCAGTTCTTC.

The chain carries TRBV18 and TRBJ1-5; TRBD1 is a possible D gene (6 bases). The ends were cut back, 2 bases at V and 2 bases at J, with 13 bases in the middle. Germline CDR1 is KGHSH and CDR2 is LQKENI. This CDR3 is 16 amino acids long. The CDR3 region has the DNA TGTGCCAGCTCACCAGGAACAGGGTTCGGCAATCAGCCCCAGCATTTT. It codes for CASSPGTGFGNQPQHF. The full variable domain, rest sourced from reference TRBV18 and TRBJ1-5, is NAGVMQNPRHLVRRRGQEARLRCSPMKGHSHVYWYRQLPEEGLKFMVYLQKENIIDESGMPKERFSAEFPKEGPSILRIQQVVRGDSAAYFCASSPGTGFGNQPQHFGDGTRLSIL.

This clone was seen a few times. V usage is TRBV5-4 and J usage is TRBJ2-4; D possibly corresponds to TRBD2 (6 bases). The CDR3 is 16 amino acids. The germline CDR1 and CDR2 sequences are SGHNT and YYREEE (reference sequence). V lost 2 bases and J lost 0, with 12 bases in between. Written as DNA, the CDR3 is TGTGCCAGCAGCTTTCCCGGGGGACTAGCCAAAAACATTCAGTACTTC. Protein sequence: CASSFPGGLAKNIQYF. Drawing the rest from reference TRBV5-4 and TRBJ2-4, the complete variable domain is ETGVTQSPTHLIKTRGQQVTLRCSSQSGHNTVSWYQQALGQGPQFIFQYYREEENGRGNFPPRFSGLQFPNYSSELNVNALELDDSALYLCASSFPGGLAKNIQYFGAGTRLSVL.

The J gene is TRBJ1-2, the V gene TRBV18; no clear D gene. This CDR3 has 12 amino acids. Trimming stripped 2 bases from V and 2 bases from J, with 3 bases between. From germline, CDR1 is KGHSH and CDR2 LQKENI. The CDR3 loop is CASSPGNYGYTF. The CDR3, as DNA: TGTGCCAGCTCACCAGGGAACTATGGCTACACCTTC.

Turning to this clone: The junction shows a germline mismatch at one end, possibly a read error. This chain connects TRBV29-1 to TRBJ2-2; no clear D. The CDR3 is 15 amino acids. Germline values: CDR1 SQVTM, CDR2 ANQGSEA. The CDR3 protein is CGVEWSVSRTGELFF. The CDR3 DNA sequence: TGCGGCGTTGAGTGGTCCGTCTCGAGGACCGGGGAGCTGTTTTTT.

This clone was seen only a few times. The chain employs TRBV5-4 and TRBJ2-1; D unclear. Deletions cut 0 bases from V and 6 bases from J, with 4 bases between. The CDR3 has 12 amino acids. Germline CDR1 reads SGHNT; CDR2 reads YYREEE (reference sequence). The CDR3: CASSLAGNEQFF. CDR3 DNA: TGTGCCAGCAGCTTGGCAGGCAATGAGCAGTTCTTC.

CDR3 in amino acids: CASSASGRTDTQYF. CDR3 nucleotide sequence: TGTGCCAGCAGTGCTAGCGGGAGAACAGATACGCAGTATTTT. The rearrangement uses TRBV28 and TRBJ2-3; TRBD2 matches 10 bases. Germline V gene lookup returns CDR1 MDHEN and CDR2 SYDVKM. This CDR3 has 14 amino acids. With V trimmed by 5 bases and J by 3 bases, 2 bases remained unmatched.

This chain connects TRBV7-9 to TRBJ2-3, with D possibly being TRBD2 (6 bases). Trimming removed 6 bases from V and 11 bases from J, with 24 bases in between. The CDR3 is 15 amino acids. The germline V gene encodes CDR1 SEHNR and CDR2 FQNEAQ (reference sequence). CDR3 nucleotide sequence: TGTGCCAGCAGTCACCCTGCCCGGGAGTCGTTTAGGCAGTATTTT. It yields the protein CASSHPARESFRQYF.